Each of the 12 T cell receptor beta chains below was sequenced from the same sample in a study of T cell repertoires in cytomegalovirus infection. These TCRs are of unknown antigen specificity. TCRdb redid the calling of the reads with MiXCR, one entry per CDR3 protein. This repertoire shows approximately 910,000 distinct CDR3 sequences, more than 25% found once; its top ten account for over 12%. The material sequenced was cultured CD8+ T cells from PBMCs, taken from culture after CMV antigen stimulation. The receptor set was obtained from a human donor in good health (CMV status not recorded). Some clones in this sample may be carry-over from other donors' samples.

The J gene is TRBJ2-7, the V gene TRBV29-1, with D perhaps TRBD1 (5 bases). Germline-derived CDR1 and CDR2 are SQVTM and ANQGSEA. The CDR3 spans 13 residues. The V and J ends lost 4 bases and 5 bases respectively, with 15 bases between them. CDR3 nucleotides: TGCAGCGTTGCAGGGAAGGGAACCCACGAGCAGTACTTC. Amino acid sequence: CSVAGKGTHEQYF.

The CDR3 here is CASTRSANYGYTF. The CDR3 DNA sequence: TGCGCCAGCACCCGATCGGCGAACTATGGCTACACCTTC. The chain has TRBV10-1 and TRBJ1-2; D is ambiguous. V dropped 7 bases and J dropped 2 bases, with 11 bases sitting between them. Germline V gives CDR1 WNHNN, CDR2 SYGVQD (reference sequence). The CDR3 runs 13 residues.

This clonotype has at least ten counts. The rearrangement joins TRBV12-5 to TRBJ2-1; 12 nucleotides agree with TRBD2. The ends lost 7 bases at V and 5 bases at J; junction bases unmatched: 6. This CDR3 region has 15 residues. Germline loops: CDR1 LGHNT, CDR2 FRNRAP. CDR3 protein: CASAIGLAGNNEQFF. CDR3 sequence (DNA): TGTGCTAGTGCCATTGGACTAGCGGGGAACAATGAGCAGTTCTTC.

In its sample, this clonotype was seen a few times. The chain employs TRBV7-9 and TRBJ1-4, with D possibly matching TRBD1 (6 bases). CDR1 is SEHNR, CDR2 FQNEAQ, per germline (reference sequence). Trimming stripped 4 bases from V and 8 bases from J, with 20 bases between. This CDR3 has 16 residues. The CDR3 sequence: CASSYSGTGGGEKLFF. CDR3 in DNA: TGTGCCAGCAGCTATTCCGGGACCGGGGGCGGAGAAAAACTGTTTTTT.

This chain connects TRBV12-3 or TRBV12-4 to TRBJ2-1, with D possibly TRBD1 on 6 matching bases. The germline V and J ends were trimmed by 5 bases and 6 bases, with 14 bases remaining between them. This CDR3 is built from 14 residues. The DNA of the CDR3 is TGTGCCAGCAGTCCGGGACACCGGCCCAATGAGCAGTTCTTC. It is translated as CASSPGHRPNEQFF.

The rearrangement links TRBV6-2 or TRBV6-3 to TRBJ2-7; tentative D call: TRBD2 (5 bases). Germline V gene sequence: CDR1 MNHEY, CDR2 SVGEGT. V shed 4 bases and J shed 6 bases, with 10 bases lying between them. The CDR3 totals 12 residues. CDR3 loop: CASSWSGGEQYV. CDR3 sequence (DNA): TGTGCCAGCAGTTGGTCCGGAGGCGAGCAGTACGTC.

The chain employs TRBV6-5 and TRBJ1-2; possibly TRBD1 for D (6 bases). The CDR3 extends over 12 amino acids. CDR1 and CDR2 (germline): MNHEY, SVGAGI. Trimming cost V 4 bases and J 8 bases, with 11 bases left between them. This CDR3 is CASSSGAEGYTF. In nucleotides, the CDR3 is TGTGCCAGCAGTTCGGGGGCGGAGGGCTACACCTTC.

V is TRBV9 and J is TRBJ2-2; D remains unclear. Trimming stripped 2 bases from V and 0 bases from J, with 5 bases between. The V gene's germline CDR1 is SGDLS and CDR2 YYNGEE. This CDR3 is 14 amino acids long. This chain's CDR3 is CASSVVANTGELFF. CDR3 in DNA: TGTGCCAGCAGCGTCGTCGCGAACACCGGGGAGCTGTTTTTT.

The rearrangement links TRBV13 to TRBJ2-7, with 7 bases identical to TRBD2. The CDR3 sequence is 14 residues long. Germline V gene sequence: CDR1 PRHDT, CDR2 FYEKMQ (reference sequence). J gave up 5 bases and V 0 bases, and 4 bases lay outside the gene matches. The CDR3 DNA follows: TGTGCCAGCAGCTTAGGCGAGGGAGGGAACGAGCAGTACTTC. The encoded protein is CASSLGEGGNEQYF.

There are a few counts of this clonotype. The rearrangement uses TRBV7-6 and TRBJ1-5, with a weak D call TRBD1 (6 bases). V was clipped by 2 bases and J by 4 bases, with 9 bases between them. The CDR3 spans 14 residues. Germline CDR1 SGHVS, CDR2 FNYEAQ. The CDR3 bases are TGTGCCAGCAGCTTAATGGGGGCTAATCAGCCCCAGCATTTT. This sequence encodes CASSLMGANQPQHF. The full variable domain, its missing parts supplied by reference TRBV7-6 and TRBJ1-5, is GAGVSQSPRYKVTKRGQDVALRCDPISGHVSLYWYRQALGQGPEFLTYFNYEAQQDKSGLPNDRFSAERPEGSISTLTIQRTEQRDSAMYRCASSLMGANQPQHFGDGTRLSIL.

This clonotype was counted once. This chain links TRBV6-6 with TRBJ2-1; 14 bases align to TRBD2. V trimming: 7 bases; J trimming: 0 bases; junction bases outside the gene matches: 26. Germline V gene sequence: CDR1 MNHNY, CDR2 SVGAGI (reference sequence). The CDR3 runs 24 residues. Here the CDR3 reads CASIFTAETSGGANIGGSYNEQFF. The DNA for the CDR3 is TGTGCCAGCATTTTTACGGCGGAGACTAGCGGGGGGGCAAATATCGGGGGCTCCTACAATGAGCAGTTCTTC.

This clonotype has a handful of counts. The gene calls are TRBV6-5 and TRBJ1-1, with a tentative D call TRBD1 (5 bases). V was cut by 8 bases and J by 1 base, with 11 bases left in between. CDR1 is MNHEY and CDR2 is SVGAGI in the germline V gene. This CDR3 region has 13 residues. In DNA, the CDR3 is TGTGCCAGCGCCAATAGGGGGAACACTGAAGCTTTCTTT. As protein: CASANRGNTEAFF.